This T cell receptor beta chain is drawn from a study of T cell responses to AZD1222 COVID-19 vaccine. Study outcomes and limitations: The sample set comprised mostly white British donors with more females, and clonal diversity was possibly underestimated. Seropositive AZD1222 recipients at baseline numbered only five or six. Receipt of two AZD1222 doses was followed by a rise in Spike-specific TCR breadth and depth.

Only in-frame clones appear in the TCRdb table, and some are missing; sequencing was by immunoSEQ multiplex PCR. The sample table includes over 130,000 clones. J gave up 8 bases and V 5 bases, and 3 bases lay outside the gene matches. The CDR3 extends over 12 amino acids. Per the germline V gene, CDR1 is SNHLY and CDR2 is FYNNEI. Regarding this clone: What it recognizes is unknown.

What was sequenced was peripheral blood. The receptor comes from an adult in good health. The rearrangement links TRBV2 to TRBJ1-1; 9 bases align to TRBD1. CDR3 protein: CASSYRGLEAFF. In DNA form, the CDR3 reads TGTGCCAGCAGTTACAGGGGGCTAGAAGCTTTCTTT.